These T cell receptor beta chains were read from a single sample in a study of blood T cell repertoires in COVID-19. Data came from immunoSEQ multiplex PCR; TCRdb stores just in-frame clones and leaves some out. The repertoire holds roughly 280,000 clones, with approximately 81% as singletons. Sequencing was done on a sample of peripheral blood. The receptors were gathered from a man aged 55 to 70 with acute or convalescent COVID-19. CDR3s include the opening cysteine and the closing phenylalanine or tryptophan. Fields, in order: V gene, D gene, J gene, CDR3 protein, CDR3 DNA. D genes are given only for firm matches.

>TRBV6-6|NA|TRBJ1-6
CASTYSTGVFNSPLHF
TGTGCCAGCACGTACTCGACGGGGGTTTTCAATTCACCCCTCCACTTT
>TRBV12-1|NA|TRBJ2-3
CASSFAWASTDTQYF
TGTGCCAGCAGCTTTGCCTGGGCTAGCACAGATACGCAGTATTTT
>TRBV27|TRBD2|TRBJ2-1
CASSPSSGSNYEQFF
TGTGCCAGCAGTCCATCTAGCGGGAGCAACTATGAGCAGTTCTTC
>TRBV28|TRBD1|TRBJ2-3
CASSLWGTGQADTQYF
TGTGCCAGCAGTTTATGGGGGACAGGGCAGGCAGATACGCAGTATTTT
>TRBV7-9|TRBD1|TRBJ1-2
CASSPPTSGTANYGYTF
TGTGCCAGCAGCCCTCCTACCTCCGGGACAGCGAACTATGGCTACACCTTC
>TRBV28|NA|TRBJ1-1
CASRQGRTEAFF
TGTGCCAGCAGACAGGGTCGCACTGAAGCTTTCTTT
>TRBV7-8|NA|TRBJ2-7
CASRLEGYEQYF
TGTGCCAGCAGACTAGAGGGTTACGAGCAGTACTTC
>TRBV15|NA|TRBJ1-5
CATSRDRAGSHNQPQHF
TGTGCCACCAGCAGAGATAGGGCGGGGAGTCACAATCAGCCCCAGCATTTT
>TRBV5-1|TRBD2|TRBJ2-5
CASSLSLADNVETQYF
TGCGCCAGCAGCCTCTCGCTAGCGGATAATGTAGAGACCCAGTACTTC
>TRBV3-1/TRBV3-2|TRBD1|TRBJ1-3
CASSHLQGATGNTIYF
TGTGCCAGCAGCCACTTGCAGGGGGCGACTGGAAACACCATATATTTT
>TRBV3-1/TRBV3-2|TRBD1|TRBJ2-1
CASSQGGRDRASNEQFF
TGTGCCAGCAGCCAAGGTGGGCGTGACAGGGCTTCCAATGAGCAGTTCTTC
>TRBV14|NA|TRBJ1-4
CASSREGYEKLFF
TGTGCCAGCAGCCGCGAGGGATATGAAAAACTGTTTTTT
>TRBV7-2|TRBD2|TRBJ2-7
CASSLIPSGISSYEQYF
TGTGCCAGCAGCCTAATTCCTAGCGGAATCAGCTCCTACGAGCAGTACTTC
>TRBV27|TRBD2|TRBJ2-7
CASQRDYRAYEQYF
TGTGCCAGCCAACGGGACTACCGCGCCTACGAGCAGTACTTC
>TRBV5-1|NA|TRBJ1-2
CASSLRQGSNYGYTF
TGCGCCAGCAGCTTGAGGCAGGGGAGTAACTATGGCTACACCTTC
>TRBV7-2|TRBD1|TRBJ2-7
CASSIGQGAYEQYF
TGTGCCAGCAGCATTGGACAGGGGGCCTACGAGCAGTACTTC
>TRBV5-6|TRBD2|TRBJ2-5
CPGGQETQYF
TGTCCGGGGGGGCAGGAGACCCAGTACTTC